This TCR beta chain was captured in a study of blood T cells in healthy people across ages. Healthy Caucasians from Russia aged roughly 6 to 95 served as donors. Regarding this clonotype: This may be a read error: a much more frequent sequence differs by one nucleotide.

Primed by a sample-barcoded 5' primer and a J-beta primer mix, a second PCR proceeded for 7 to 11 cycles. TCRdb fed the 5' RACE reads into MiXCR, producing one record per CDR3 protein. The repertoire includes some 1,800,000 distinct CDR3 sequences, approximately 40% of them detected once, and under 30% sits in the top ten. CDR3 length equals 17 residues. V was shortened by 0 bases and J by 0 bases, with 16 bases between the two germline ends. Germline CDR1 SGHRS, CDR2 YFSETQ. Source material: blood. This sequence originates from a human donor in good health. The rearrangement uses TRBV5-1 and TRBJ2-7; D perhaps matches TRBD1 (5 bases). The CDR3 DNA is TGCGCCAGCAGCTTGGACGGATGGGGCGACCTCTCCTACGAGCAGTACTTC. Translation gives CASSLDGWGDLSYEQYF.